These T cell receptor beta chains were read from a single sample in a study of shared clonotypes between healthy human individuals. The table came from immunoSEQ multiplex PCR; TCRdb's copy has only in-frame clones and leaves some out. The sample holds approximately 1.5 million clones; under 99% are singletons and the top ten take approximately 0.45%. Sequenced sample: naive CD4+ T cells sorted from blood. The origin of the receptors is a young man in good health. The CDR3 runs from the conserved cysteine through the conserved F or W. The D gene is left open where the match is weak. Rows may omit the clone size; those that give it use once, few, many or a size class.

NA TRBD1 TRBJ2-7 TRBV27 CASSAHRGSSYEQYF TGTGCCAGCAGTGCTCACAGGGGATCCTCCTACGAGCAGTACTTC
NA TRBD2 TRBJ2-1 TRBV5-6 CASSLDGTSSREQFF TGTGCCAGCAGCTTGGACGGGACTAGCTCGCGCGAGCAGTTCTTC
NA NA TRBJ1-3 TRBV28 CASKGGSAPGNTIYF TGTGCCAGCAAAGGAGGGAGTGCCCCTGGAAACACCATATATTTT
NA NA TRBJ2-7 TRBV15 CATSSRAARAREQYF TGTGCCACCAGCAGCCGGGCTGCTAGGGCGAGGGAGCAGTACTTC
NA NA TRBJ2-5 TRBV20-1 CSGGYQETQYF TGCAGTGGAGGGTACCAAGAGACCCAGTACTTC
NA NA TRBJ2-7 TRBV28 CASSLAGNLYEQYF TGTGCCAGCAGCCTCGCGGGAAACCTCTACGAGCAGTACTTC
NA TRBD1 TRBJ1-4 TRBV18 CASSPRPGGNEKLFF TGTGCCAGCTCACCACGTCCAGGGGGGAATGAAAAACTGTTTTTT
NA NA TRBJ2-7 TRBV18 CASRSGLSSYEQYF TGTGCCAGCCGTTCGGGACTGTCGTCCTACGAGCAGTACTTC
NA NA TRBJ1-5 TRBV29-1 CSVRVASNQPQHF TGCAGCGTTCGGGTAGCTAGCAATCAGCCCCAGCATTTT
NA TRBD1 TRBJ1-2 TRBV19 CASSQGQNFYYGYTF TGTGCCAGTAGTCAGGGACAGAATTTTTACTATGGCTACACCTTC
NA NA TRBJ1-1 TRBV11-2 CASSYHGGTEAFF TGTGCCAGCAGCTATCACGGTGGTACTGAAGCTTTCTTT
NA TRBD1 TRBJ1-5 TRBV19 CASSTGTGPNQPQHF TGTGCCAGTAGTACCGGGACAGGGCCCAATCAGCCCCAGCATTTT
once TRBD2 TRBJ2-1 TRBV18 CASSPAGAYNEQFF TGTGCCAGCTCACCTGCGGGAGCGTACAATGAGCAGTTCTTC
few NA TRBJ1-2 TRBV27 CASSPLTSRVGYGYTF TGTGCCAGCAGTCCGCTGACGAGCAGGGTCGGCTATGGCTACACCTTC
NA TRBD1 TRBJ1-1 TRBV7-8 CASSQTGQGRTEAFF TGTGCCAGCAGCCAGACTGGACAGGGGAGGACTGAAGCTTTCTTT
NA TRBD2 TRBJ2-7 TRBV27 CASSSYAGAYEQYF TGTGCCAGCAGTTCGTATGCGGGGGCCTACGAGCAGTACTTC
NA TRBD2 TRBJ2-1 TRBV6-5 CASSSPSGRALHEQFF TGTGCCAGCAGTTCGCCTAGCGGGAGGGCCCTCCATGAGCAGTTCTTC
once TRBD2 TRBJ2-7 TRBV7-9 CASSNSGTRFTEQYF TGTGCCAGCAGCAACTCCGGGACTAGGTTTACCGAGCAGTACTTC
NA TRBD1 TRBJ1-5 TRBV4-1 CASSQDGTGLSQPQHF TGCGCCAGCAGCCAAGACGGGACAGGGTTAAGTCAGCCCCAGCATTTT
NA TRBD2 TRBJ2-7 TRBV2 CASSDGLGKYEQYF TGTGCCAGCAGTGATGGACTAGGGAAGTACGAGCAGTACTTC
NA NA TRBJ2-2 TRBV19 CATSGTQNTGELFF TGTGCCACCTCGGGCACCCAGAACACCGGGGAGCTGTTTTTT
NA NA TRBJ2-2 TRBV7-8 CASSLVVRNTGELFF TGTGCCAGCAGCTTAGTTGTCCGGAACACCGGGGAGCTGTTTTTT
NA NA TRBJ2-3 TRBV9 CASSAGIGSYTDTQYF TGTGCCAGCAGCGCAGGGATTGGGTCTTACACAGATACGCAGTATTTT